This T cell receptor (beta chain) was documented in a study of technical replicates of blood from a few donors. This clone was detected only once. Measured with immunoSEQ multiplex PCR; TCRdb has only the in-frame clones, and not every one. The sample records 91,000 or so clones, about 95% being singletons. The source is a human donor in good health. Sequences were obtained from T cells isolated from PBMCs.

CDR3 sequence reads: CASSHSQGVGQPQHF. The CDR3 DNA is TGCGCCAGCAGCCATTCTCAGGGGGTAGGGCAGCCCCAGCATTTT. The chain has TRBV4-1 and TRBJ1-5; 7 nucleotides agree with TRBD1. V shed 3 bases, J shed 7 bases, and the junction held 9 bases outside the gene matches. Germline-derived CDR1 and CDR2 are MGHRA and YSYEKL. The CDR3 runs 15 residues.